These 25 T cell receptor beta chains were sequenced from one sample in a study of blood T cell repertoires in COVID-19. Data came from immunoSEQ multiplex PCR; TCRdb stores just in-frame clones and leaves some out. This table has about 140,000 clones, almost 85% appearing once. Sequencing input: PBMCs or T cells enriched from blood (not recorded which). The receptors derive from a woman aged 45-59 years with acute COVID-19.

J is TRBJ2-1 and V is TRBV5-1, with D maybe TRBD2 (6 bases). This CDR3 has 15 amino acids. The germline V gene encodes CDR1 SGHRS and CDR2 YFSETQ. Trimming took 4 bases from V and 9 from J, leaving 20 bases between them. As DNA, the CDR3 is TGCGCCAGCAGCCCCGAAGGGCGTGTGGGAGGTGAGCAGTTCTTC. Its protein product is CASSPEGRVGGEQFF.

The chain has TRBV28 and TRBJ2-6; weak D call: TRBD2 (5 bases). This CDR3 is 15 amino acids long. V was cut by 2 bases and J by 4 bases, with 9 bases left in between. Germline V gene sequence: CDR1 MDHEN, CDR2 SYDVKM. CDR3 bases: TGTGCCAGCAGTTTAGTGCCGGGGGGGGCCAACGTCCTGACTTTC. Translating gives CASSLVPGGANVLTF.

The chain links TRBV4-1 to TRBJ2-2; the D gene is possibly TRBD1 (6 bases). V lost 0 bases and J 6 bases, leaving 17 bases between the germline ends. The germline gives CDR1 MGHRA, CDR2 YSYEKL. The CDR3 runs to 17 residues. The chain's CDR3 is CASSQDKLWGRSGELFF. The CDR3 nucleotides are TGCGCCAGCAGCCAAGATAAACTCTGGGGGCGTTCCGGGGAGCTGTTTTTT.

The CDR3 protein is CASSVESQTYTDTQYF. The CDR3 bases are TGTGCCAGCAGCGTAGAGTCCCAGACTTACACAGATACGCAGTATTTT. The V gene is TRBV9, the J gene TRBJ2-3; D unresolved. The germline V gene has CDR1 SGDLS and CDR2 YYNGEE. V lost 0 bases and J 2 bases, leaving 13 bases between the germline ends. CDR3 length equals 16 residues.

The chain combines TRBV6-5 with TRBJ1-2; TRBD1 aligns across 8 bases. J was trimmed by 4 bases and V by 7 bases; bases with no gene match: 8. This CDR3 has 14 amino acids. CDR1 and CDR2 (germline): MNHEY, SVGAGI. DNA for the CDR3: TGTGCCAGCAAGAGGAACAGGGGGGGCTATGGCTACACCTTC. Translated: CASKRNRGGYGYTF.

The chain carries TRBV10-1 and TRBJ2-7; TRBD2 agrees at 8 bases. The CDR3 extends over 14 amino acids. J lost 0 bases, V lost 6 bases, and 4 bases had no gene match. Germline-derived CDR1 and CDR2 are WNHNN and SYGVQD (reference sequence). CDR3 loop: CASSQSGSSYEQYF. The CDR3 region has the DNA TGCGCCAGCAGCCAAAGCGGGAGCTCCTACGAGCAGTACTTC.

The chain carries TRBV2 and TRBJ2-2, with a possible D match to TRBD2 (5 bases). The CDR3 spans 14 residues. From germline, CDR1 is SNHLY and CDR2 FYNNEI. V lost 4 bases to trimming and J lost 6 bases, with 12 bases between them. In nucleotides, the CDR3 is TGTGCCAGCAGTGTCTTTACGGACTCCGGGGAGCTGTTTTTT. Protein product: CASSVFTDSGELFF.

The chain employs TRBV29-1 and TRBJ2-5; possibly TRBD1 for D (5 bases). This CDR3 region has 13 residues. CDR1 is SQVTM and CDR2 is ANQGSEA in the germline V gene. Trimming left V 4 bases short and J 1 base short, with 10 bases between. The CDR3 bases are TGCAGCGTTGCACGTAGGGGCCAAGAGACCCAGTACTTC. The encoded protein is CSVARRGQETQYF.

The chain employs TRBV29-1 and TRBJ1-1, with 9 bases that match TRBD1. V lost 7 bases, J lost 1 base, and 7 bases stayed unmatched. The CDR3 is 14 amino acids. The germline V gene encodes CDR1 SQVTM and CDR2 ANQGSEA. DNA of the CDR3: TGCAGCGCCCCAGTGGGACAGGGGAACACTGAAGCTTTCTTT. It specifies CSAPVGQGNTEAFF.

The V call is TRBV18, the J call TRBJ2-3, with no clear D. The CDR3 sequence is 15 residues long. Germline V gives CDR1 KGHSH, CDR2 LQKENI. Between the trimmed V and J ends, which lost 3 bases and 0 bases, there was a span of 10 bases. The CDR3 DNA reads as TGTGCCAGCTCACCGCGTACTTCTAGCACAGATACGCAGTATTTT. Its protein product is CASSPRTSSTDTQYF.

The rearrangement joins TRBV19 to TRBJ2-7; 7 bases are a match to TRBD2. With 4 bases clipped from V and 0 bases from J, the junction kept 3 bases outside the gene matches. This CDR3 region has 14 residues. The germline V gene has CDR1 LNHDA and CDR2 SQIVND (reference sequence). The CDR3 DNA sequence: TGTGCCAGTAGTAAGTCTAGCGGCTCCTACGAGCAGTACTTC. This gives the protein CASSKSSGSYEQYF.

V usage is TRBV27 and J usage is TRBJ1-5; 7 nucleotides agree with TRBD1. The V segment lost 1 base and the J segment 4 bases; nucleotides outside the gene matches: 4. Germline assignment: CDR1 MNHEY and CDR2 SMNVEV (reference sequence). The CDR3 covers 15 residues. The CDR3 DNA follows: TGTGCCAGCAGTTTATATCCGACAGGGAATCAGCCCCAGCATTTT. This gives the protein CASSLYPTGNQPQHF.

The CDR3 sequence is CASSTRAGGGNEQFF. The CDR3 DNA reads as TGCGCCAGCAGTACTCGTGCCGGGGGTGGGAATGAGCAGTTCTTC. The chain carries TRBV5-1 and TRBJ2-1, with a weak D call TRBD2 (6 bases). In germline, CDR1 is SGHRS, CDR2 YFSETQ. V was trimmed by 5 bases and J by 7 bases, leaving 19 bases between them. The CDR3 is 15 amino acids.

This clone was counted only a few times. The CDR3 region is CASSGGQRLYYGYTF. The CDR3 nucleotides are TGTGCCAGCAGCGGGGGACAGCGATTATACTATGGCTACACCTTC. The gene calls are TRBV9 and TRBJ1-2; 7 nucleotides agree with TRBD1. The V and J ends lost 3 bases and 3 bases, in that order; junction bases with no gene match: 8. Germline CDR1 reads SGDLS; CDR2 reads YYNGEE. This CDR3 spans 15 amino acids.

This chain links TRBV11-3 with TRBJ2-7; 9 bases are a match to TRBD1. In germline, CDR1 is SGHNT, CDR2 YENEEA. The CDR3 is 14 residues long. V shed 6 bases and J 4 bases; nucleotides not matched to a gene: 7. CDR3 amino acids: CASSSGTGRYEQYF. Written as DNA, the CDR3 is TGTGCCAGCAGTTCCGGGACAGGGCGATACGAGCAGTACTTC.

This sequence joins TRBV5-5 and TRBJ2-1, with 9 bases lining up with TRBD2. This CDR3 has 15 residues. The junction had 9 bases not matched to a gene; V was cut back by 4 bases and J by 7 bases. Germline V CDR1 and CDR2: SGHKS, YYEKEE (reference sequence). The DNA of the CDR3 is TGTGCCAGCAGCCGGACTAGCGCAGGAGTAAATGAGCAGTTCTTC. It translates to CASSRTSAGVNEQFF.

V usage is TRBV30 and J usage is TRBJ2-1; TRBD2 might be the D (5 bases). The CDR3 extends over 15 amino acids. From germline, CDR1 is GTSNPN and CDR2 SVGIG (reference sequence). Trimming removed 3 bases from V and 6 bases from J, with 18 bases in between. The CDR3 loop reads CAWRRTGGVGNEQFF. The CDR3, as DNA: TGTGCCTGGAGGCGGACTGGCGGAGTGGGCAATGAGCAGTTCTTC.

The rearrangement links TRBV5-1 to TRBJ1-1, with D tentatively TRBD1 (6 bases). Germline loops: CDR1 SGHRS, CDR2 YFSETQ. Trimming pared 6 bases from V and 0 bases from J, leaving 15 bases between. CDR3 length equals 15 residues. The CDR3 DNA sequence: TGCGCCAGCAACCTGAGGACAGCCATGAACACTGAAGCTTTCTTT. This sequence encodes CASNLRTAMNTEAFF.

This clone was detected a few times. V is TRBV2 and J is TRBJ1-5, with TRBD1 matching 7 bases. J gave up 7 bases and V 6 bases, and 12 bases lay outside the gene matches. The CDR3 consists of 15 residues. Germline CDR1 SNHLY, CDR2 FYNNEI. This CDR3 is CASRPDRPLSQPQHF. CDR3 nucleotides: TGTGCCAGCAGACCGGACAGGCCCCTTAGCCAGCCCCAGCATTTT.

The genes are TRBV12-3 or TRBV12-4 and TRBJ1-1; D unresolved. This CDR3 is built from 13 residues. Trimming left V 3 bases short and J 1 base short, with 6 bases between. CDR3 DNA: TGTGCCAGCAGTTTCTCGGGGAACACTGAAGCTTTCTTT. Amino acid sequence: CASSFSGNTEAFF.

The CDR3 nucleotides are TGCGCCAGCAGCTTGTCACGTAGCGGGAGGGCCCCTGCCGGGGAGCTGTTTTTT. Protein: CASSLSRSGRAPAGELFF. The chain carries TRBV5-1 and TRBJ2-2; TRBD2 matches 11 bases. The CDR3 is 18 residues long. The germline V gene has CDR1 SGHRS and CDR2 YFSETQ. V trimming: 1 base; J trimming: 6 bases; junction bases outside the gene matches: 11.

The chain links TRBV12-3 or TRBV12-4 to TRBJ1-5; D ambiguous. The CDR3 consists of 13 residues. The germline V and J ends were trimmed by 1 base and 9 bases, with 10 bases remaining between them. The CDR3 DNA reads TGTGCCAGCAGTTTAGTGGAGATTGGGCCCCAGCATTTT. As protein: CASSLVEIGPQHF.

The V and J genes are TRBV3-1 (or the pseudogene TRBV3-2) and TRBJ2-5; D remains unclear. The CDR3 totals 14 residues. The V end was cut by 4 bases, the J end by 5 bases, with 14 bases between. Per the germline V gene, CDR1 is LGHDT and CDR2 is YNNKEL (reference sequence). The CDR3 DNA sequence: TGTGCCAGCAGCCTCCAGACTCGTCGTGAGACCCAGTACTTC. Protein product: CASSLQTRRETQYF.

For this clone: A junction end diverges from the germline sequence, so it may reflect a read error. The chain is built from TRBV7-9 and TRBJ2-5, with 10 bases identical to TRBD2. Looked up from germline, CDR1 is SEHNR and CDR2 is FQNEAQ (reference sequence). The CDR3 runs to 14 residues. The CDR3 loop is CASRLAGGQETQYF. CDR3 DNA sequence: TGTGCCAGCAGATTAGCGGGAGGACAAGAGACCCAGTACTTC.

This chain links TRBV7-3 with TRBJ2-1, with D tentatively TRBD2 (7 bases). The V gene's germline CDR1 is SGHTA and CDR2 FQGTGA. The CDR3 length is 15 residues. V lost 5 bases to trimming and J lost 5 bases, with 16 bases between them. The CDR3 spells CASSPGGGRDNEQFF. CDR3 DNA sequence: TGTGCCAGCAGCCCCGGGGGCGGGAGAGACAATGAGCAGTTCTTC.